The 9 T cell receptor beta chains below were found in one sample sequenced in a study of cytomegalovirus exposure and HLA in healthy donors. The PCR was carried out with 60 Vbeta primers and 13 Jbeta primers. Clones were sequenced by immunoSEQ multiplex PCR, and TCRdb holds only the in-frame ones, with some missing. Counted here are roughly 190,000 clones, approximately 80% occurring once; the ten biggest clones make up approximately 3.6%. Sequences were obtained from PBMCs. All receptors derive from a man between 40 and 49 years old in good health and CMV-seropositive.

This clone was picked up one time. The gene calls are TRBV7-2 and TRBJ2-2, with D uncertain. The CDR3 has 14 amino acids. Germline CDR1 and CDR2: SGHTA and FQGNSA. The V and J ends lost 4 bases and 1 base respectively, with 7 bases between them. CDR3 loop: CASSSYRNTGELFF. In nucleotides, the CDR3 is TGTGCCAGCAGCTCATACAGGAACACCGGGGAGCTGTTTTTT.

The rearrangement joins TRBV27 to TRBJ2-1; 12 bases line up with TRBD1. V dropped 5 bases and J dropped 1; count of bases not matched to a gene: 3. Germline V gene sequence: CDR1 MNHEY, CDR2 SMNVEV (reference sequence). This CDR3 has 16 residues. The CDR3 spells CASSPGQGASYNEQFF. CDR3 in DNA: TGTGCCAGCAGTCCGGGACAGGGGGCGTCCTACAATGAGCAGTTCTTC.

The V call is TRBV18, the J call TRBJ2-5, with D possibly being TRBD1 (6 bases). CDR1 and CDR2 from the germline V gene are KGHSH and LQKENI. This CDR3 has 17 residues. Trimming shortened V by 0 bases and J by 1 base, and 15 bases separated the two germline ends. The DNA of the CDR3 is TGTGCCAGCTCACCACCGGTCCGCGTCAGGGGCCAAGAGACCCAGTACTTC. Translating gives CASSPPVRVRGQETQYF.

The chain has TRBV4-2 and TRBJ1-2; TRBD1 is a possible D gene (5 bases). The CDR3 loop spans 19 amino acids. Trimming removed 0 bases at V and 3 bases at J, with 23 bases between. Germline V gene lookup returns CDR1 LGHNA and CDR2 YNFKEQ. The CDR3, as DNA: TGTGCCAGCAGCCAAGATGCGGCAGGGAGGGTCGGGTCGGACTATGGCTACACCTTC. Translating gives CASSQDAAGRVGSDYGYTF.

This sequence joins TRBV5-1 and TRBJ1-1; D call uncertain. The CDR3 is 14 residues long. The ends were cut back, 0 bases at V and 7 bases at J, with 13 bases in the middle. Germline CDR1 and CDR2: SGHRS and YFSETQ. The CDR3 region has the DNA TGCGCCAGCAGCTTGGTTCTAGGGAGAGGTGAAGCTTTCTTT. Translation: CASSLVLGRGEAFF.

This sequence joins TRBV2 and TRBJ2-7; perhaps TRBD2 as D (6 bases). CDR1 and CDR2 (germline): SNHLY, FYNNEI. The CDR3 contains 14 residues. Trimming pared 4 bases from V and 0 bases from J, leaving 10 bases between. CDR3 amino acids: CASSVGTDSYEQYF. CDR3 bases: TGTGCCAGCAGTGTTGGGACTGACTCCTACGAGCAGTACTTC. The full variable domain, completed using reference TRBV2 and TRBJ2-7, is EPEVTQTPSHQVTQMGQEVILRCVPISNHLYFYWYRQILGQKVEFLVSFYNNEISEKSEIFDDQFSVERPDGSNFTLKIRSTKLEDSAMYFCASSVGTDSYEQYFGPGTRLTVT.

Points on this clone: The CDR3 does not close with the conserved phenylalanine or tryptophan, likely indicating a read error. The V call is TRBV4-1, the J call TRBJ1-6; D is unclear. Trimming pared 2 bases from V and 2 bases from J, leaving 13 bases between. The CDR3 is made up of 17 amino acids. The V gene's germline CDR1 is MGHRA and CDR2 YSYEKL. CDR3 in amino acids: CASSQPEQSTYNSPLHS. The CDR3 DNA follows: TGCGCCAGCAGCCAACCGGAACAGAGCACCTATAATTCACCCCTCCACTCT.

V gene TRBV20-1 combines with J gene TRBJ1-2, with a weak D call TRBD1 (6 bases). CDR1 is DFQATT, CDR2 SNEGSKA, per germline (reference sequence). V lost 3 bases and J lost 6, with 8 bases in between. The CDR3 is made up of 11 amino acids. As DNA, the CDR3 is TGCAGTGCTAGGCCAGGGGATGGCTACACCTTC. Its translation is CSARPGDGYTF.

This clone was detected only a few times. The chain recombines TRBV6-5 with TRBJ2-7; D possibly corresponds to TRBD1 (5 bases). The CDR3 has 11 amino acids. CDR1 MNHEY and CDR2 SVGAGI come from the germline V gene. V dropped 5 bases and J dropped 3 bases, with 5 bases sitting between them. For the CDR3, the DNA is TGTGCCAGCAGTGACAGCTACGAGCAGTACTTC. It is translated as CASSDSYEQYF.